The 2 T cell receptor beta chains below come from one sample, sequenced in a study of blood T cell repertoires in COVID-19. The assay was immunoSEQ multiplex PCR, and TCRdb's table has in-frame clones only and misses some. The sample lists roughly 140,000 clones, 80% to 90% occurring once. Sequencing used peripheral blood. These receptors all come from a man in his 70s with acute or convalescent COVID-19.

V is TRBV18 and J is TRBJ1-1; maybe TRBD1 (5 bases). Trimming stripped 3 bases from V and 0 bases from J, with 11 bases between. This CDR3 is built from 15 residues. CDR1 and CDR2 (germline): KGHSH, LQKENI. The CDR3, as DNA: TGTGCCAGCTCACCCCTGGACACAATGAACACTGAAGCTTTCTTT. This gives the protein CASSPLDTMNTEAFF.

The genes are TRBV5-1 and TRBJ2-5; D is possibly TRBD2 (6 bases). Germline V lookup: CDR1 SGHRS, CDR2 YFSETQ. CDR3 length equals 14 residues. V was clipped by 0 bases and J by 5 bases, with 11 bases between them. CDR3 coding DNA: TGCGCCAGCAGCTTGGAACTAGCTGGTGAGACCCAGTACTTC. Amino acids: CASSLELAGETQYF.